A selection of T cell receptor beta chains follows, all from one sample in a study of T cell repertoires in cytomegalovirus infection. TCRdb re-analysed the reads in MiXCR, keeping a single row per CDR3 protein. The sample holds 750,000 to 950,000 distinct CDR3 sequences, almost 30% seen once. No cognate antigen is known for these TCRs. The material sequenced was cultured CD8+ T cells from PBMCs, taken from culture after CMV antigen stimulation. These receptors originate from a human donor in good health (CMV status not recorded). Some clones in this sample may be carry-over from other donors' samples. The CDR3 runs from the conserved cysteine through the conserved F or W. A D gene is named only where the DNA matches it firmly. Clone size is given for some rows only: seen once, a few or many times, or a class if the clone is expanded.

abundance	v_gene	d_gene	j_gene	CDR3nt	CDR3aa
once	TRBV27	-	TRBJ1-2	TGTGCCAGCAGTTCTGGGGGGGGCAGTGGCTACACCTTC	CASSSGGGSGYTF
-	TRBV27	TRBD1	TRBJ2-5	TGTGCCAGCAAGAACCACAGGGGGCGTCGAGAGACCCAGTACTTC	CASKNHRGRRETQYF
-	TRBV27	-	TRBJ2-2	TGTGCCAGCCTACGGCGGGCCCCGGCCGGGGAGCTGTTTTTT	CASLRRAPAGELFF
few	TRBV27	-	TRBJ2-1	TGTGCCAGTAGTAGGTTGGGGAGCTCCTACAATGAGCAGTTCTTC	CASSRLGSSYNEQFF
-	TRBV18	-	TRBJ1-5	TGTGCCAGCTCACCCGCCGACAGCCGGATCAATCAGCCCCAGCATTTT	CASSPADSRINQPQHF
many	TRBV7-8	-	TRBJ2-1	TGTGCCAGCAGCTCCCGGGACAACTCCTACAATGAGCAGTTCTTC	CASSSRDNSYNEQFF
few	TRBV12-3/TRBV12-4	TRBD1	TRBJ1-2	TGTGCCAGCAGTTTAACCGGGACAGGGGATGGCTACACCTTC	CASSLTGTGDGYTF
-	TRBV25-1	TRBD1	TRBJ1-1	TGTGCCAGCGTCAGGGGGCTTGAAGCTTTCTTT	CASVRGLEAFF
-	TRBV5-1	-	TRBJ2-2	TGCGCCAGCAGCCTGATGTCGGGGGTACCAACCGGGGAGCTGTTTTTT	CASSLMSGVPTGELFF
-	TRBV28	-	TRBJ1-4	TGTGCCAGCAGTCCCCCTGTGGTTCGGACGGAAAAACTGTTTTTT	CASSPPVVRTEKLFF
-	TRBV25-1	TRBD1	TRBJ2-1	TGTGCCAGCAGTGAGCGGACAGGGGATTTTCTGGGAGGTTACTACAATGAGCAGTTCTTC	CASSERTGDFLGGYYNEQFF
-	TRBV3-1	-	TRBJ2-7	TGTGCCAGCAGCCAAGAAGACTCCCCAGCCTACGAGCAGTACTTC	CASSQEDSPAYEQYF
-	TRBV10-1	TRBD2	TRBJ2-1	TGCGCCAGCAGTGCGGGGGAACTAGCGGGGGGTGGAGATGAGCAGTTCTTC	CASSAGELAGGGDEQFF
-	TRBV27	TRBD2	TRBJ2-5	TGTGCCAGCAGTGCTATAGCGGGGGGGCCGGGAGAGACCCAGTACTTC	CASSAIAGGPGETQYF
-	TRBV4-1	-	TRBJ1-6	TGCGCCAGCAGCCAAGACATGGTGGGGTCCTATAATTCACCCCTCCACTTT	CASSQDMVGSYNSPLHF
-	TRBV7-8	-	TRBJ2-7	TGTGCCAGTCGAGGCAGGCCAAGCTCCTACGAGCAGTACTTC	CASRGRPSSYEQYF
many	TRBV7-8	TRBD1	TRBJ2-6	TGTGCCAGCAAAGTCGGGACAGGGATCTCTGGGGCCAACGTCCTGACTTTC	CASKVGTGISGANVLTF
few	TRBV19	TRBD1	TRBJ2-1	TGTGCCAGTAGTATTAGGGGGGACAGGAGGAGTGACAATGAGCAGTTCTTC	CASSIRGDRRSDNEQFF
-	TRBV20-1	-	TRBJ1-2	TGCAGTGCTCCGACAGGATACTATGGCTACACCTTC	CSAPTGYYGYTF
-	TRBV6-6	-	TRBJ2-5	TGTGCCAGCAGTTACCTACTAGCCCGGGCAGAGACCCAGTACTTC	CASSYLLARAETQYF
many	TRBV7-9	-	TRBJ1-4	TGTGCCAGCAGCTTAGTGGCCGGGTCTAATGAAAAACTGTTTTTT	CASSLVAGSNEKLFF
-	TRBV14	TRBD1	TRBJ2-7	TGTGCCAGCAGCCAAGTGTCCCGGGACAGGGAGAAGTACTTC	CASSQVSRDREKYF
-	TRBV19	TRBD2	TRBJ2-3	TGTGCCAGCGGGACTACCAGCACAGATACGCAGTATTTT	CASGTTSTDTQYF
-	TRBV7-9	-	TRBJ2-5	TGTGCCAGCCGAAGCGGCCGAGAGACCCAGTACTTC	CASRSGRETQYF
-	TRBV4-1	-	TRBJ1-6	TGCGCCAGCAGCGCCCTGGGGGGGTATAATTCACCCCTCCACTTT	CASSALGGYNSPLHF
-	TRBV18	-	TRBJ1-1	TGTGCCAGCTCACCGCCCCGGGGTCGCACTGAAGCTTTCTTT	CASSPPRGRTEAFF
few	TRBV5-1	TRBD2	TRBJ2-5	TGCGCCAGCAGCTTGGAGGTAGCGGGGATGGGGACCCAGTACTTC	CASSLEVAGMGTQYF
-	TRBV6-2/TRBV6-3	TRBD1	TRBJ2-6	TGTGCCAGCAGTAACGCCGGGACAGGCCTCTCTGGGGCCAACGTCCTGACTTTC	CASSNAGTGLSGANVLTF
few	TRBV6-2/TRBV6-3	-	TRBJ1-5	TGTGCCAGCAAGGGAGTTGGCGATCAGCCCCAGCATTTT	CASKGVGDQPQHF
-	TRBV19	TRBD1	TRBJ2-5	TGTGCCAGTAGGGGGACAGGGCGGGAGGAGACCCAGTACTTC	CASRGTGREETQYF
few	TRBV7-9	-	TRBJ2-1	TGTGCCAGCAGCGCGGCGGGGGCAACCTACAATGAGCAGTTCTTC	CASSAAGATYNEQFF
many	TRBV7-8	-	TRBJ2-3	TGTGCCAGCAGCCCCGTTATGAATACGCAGTATTTT	CASSPVMNTQYF